The clone carrying this T cell receptor beta chain was counted a few times. The target antigen is unknown. The data derive from a study of blood T cell dynamics during melanoma immunotherapy. Overall study findings and caveats: At W3, later disease-control patients showed bifurcated PBMC repertoire changes, unlike progressors.

The CDR3 covers 14 residues. CDR1 is WSHSY and CDR2 is SAAADI in the germline V gene. V shed 5 bases and J shed 7 bases, with 15 bases lying between them. Only in-frame clones appear in the TCRdb table, and some are missing; sequencing was by immunoSEQ multiplex PCR. The sample shows fewer than 15,000 clones, approximately 90% of them seen only once. The time point denotes: week 3, after first cycle of checkpoint inhibitor. Patients had no prior systemic cancer treatment, immunosuppressants or other active cancers. The chain is built from TRBV10-2 and TRBJ1-5; possible D gene TRBD1, 6 bases. This specimen consisted of blood, obtained from a patient treated with checkpoint blockade. This TCR was recovered from a human donor with melanoma. The CDR3 loop reads CASSSLGAGQPQHF. Here the CDR3 DNA reads TGCGCCAGCAGTAGTTTGGGGGCAGGACAGCCCCAGCATTTT.